A single TCR beta chain is shown here with its context. Its antigen is unknown. Sequencing used immunoSEQ version 4 in survey mode. Sequencing used immunoSEQ multiplex PCR; TCRdb keeps in-frame clones, though not all of them. The data contain about 32,000 clones, around 82% of them singletons. The data stem from a study of persistence of HIV-infected CD4 T cells. Study-level information: CD4+ T cells responding to CMV or HIV-1 Gag were isolated. Study-level results: CMV- and Gag-responding cells had lower TCRbeta richness than CD3/CD28-responding cells.

An overlapping HIV-1 Gag peptide pool stimulated these cells at 0.95 to 1 ug/peptide/mL. Memory cells lacking CD40L and CD69 with high CD45RO were sorted. Donors had undetectable plasma HIV-1 RNA, under 50 copies/mL, for 4+ years. Donors had CD4+ T cell counts above 400 cells/uL and were CMV-seropositive. The source material was CD4+ T cells sorted from PBMCs after roughly 18-hour stimulation, sampled from a patient who received antiretroviral therapy. The sequence came from an adult woman with HIV who was CMV-seropositive.

CDR3: CASSLKLIDRDTDTQYF. The CDR3 region has the DNA TGTGCCAGCAGCCTTAAACTAATTGACAGAGACACAGATACGCAGTATTTT. The V call is TRBV28, the J call TRBJ2-3; D might be TRBD1 (5 bases). In germline, CDR1 is MDHEN, CDR2 SYDVKM. V gave up 6 bases and J gave up 2 bases, with 21 bases separating them. CDR3 length equals 17 residues.